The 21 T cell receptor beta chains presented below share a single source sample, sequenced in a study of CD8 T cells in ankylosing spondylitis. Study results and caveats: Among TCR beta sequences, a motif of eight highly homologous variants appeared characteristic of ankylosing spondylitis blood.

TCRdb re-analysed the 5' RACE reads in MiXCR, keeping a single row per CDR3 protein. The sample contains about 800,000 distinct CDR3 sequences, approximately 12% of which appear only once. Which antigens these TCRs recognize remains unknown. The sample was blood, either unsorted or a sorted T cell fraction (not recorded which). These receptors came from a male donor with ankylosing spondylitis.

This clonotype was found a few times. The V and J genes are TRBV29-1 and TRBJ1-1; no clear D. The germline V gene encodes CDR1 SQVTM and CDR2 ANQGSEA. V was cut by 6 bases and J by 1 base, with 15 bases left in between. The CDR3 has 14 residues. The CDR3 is CSVLAPGKNTEAFF. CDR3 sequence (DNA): TGCAGCGTGCTAGCTCCGGGCAAGAACACTGAAGCTTTCTTT.

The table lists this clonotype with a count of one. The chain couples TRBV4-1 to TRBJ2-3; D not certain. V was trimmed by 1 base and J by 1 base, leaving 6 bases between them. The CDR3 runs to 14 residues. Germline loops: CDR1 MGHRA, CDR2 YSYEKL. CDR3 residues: CASSQVGGTDTQYF. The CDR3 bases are TGCGCCAGCAGCCAAGTCGGTGGCACAGATACGCAGTATTTT.

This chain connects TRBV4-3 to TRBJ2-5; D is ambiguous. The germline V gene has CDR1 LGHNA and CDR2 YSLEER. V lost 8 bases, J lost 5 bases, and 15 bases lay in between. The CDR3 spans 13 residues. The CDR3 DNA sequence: TGCGCCAGCTCTAAGAAACCTCGGGAGACCCAGTACTTC. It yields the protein CASSKKPRETQYF.

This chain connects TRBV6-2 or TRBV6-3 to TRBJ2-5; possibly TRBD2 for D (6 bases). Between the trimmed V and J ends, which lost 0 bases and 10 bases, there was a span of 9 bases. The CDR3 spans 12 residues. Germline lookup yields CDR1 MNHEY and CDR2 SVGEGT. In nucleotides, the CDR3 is TGTGCCAGCAGTTACTCGCGGGACCGCCAGTACTTC. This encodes CASSYSRDRQYF.

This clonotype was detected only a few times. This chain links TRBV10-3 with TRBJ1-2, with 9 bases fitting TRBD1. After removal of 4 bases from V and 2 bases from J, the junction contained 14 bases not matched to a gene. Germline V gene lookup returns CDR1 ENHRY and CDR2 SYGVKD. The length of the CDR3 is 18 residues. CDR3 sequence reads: CAISGVTGTGRSNYGYTF. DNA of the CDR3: TGTGCCATCAGTGGGGTCACCGGGACAGGGCGGTCCAACTATGGCTACACCTTC.

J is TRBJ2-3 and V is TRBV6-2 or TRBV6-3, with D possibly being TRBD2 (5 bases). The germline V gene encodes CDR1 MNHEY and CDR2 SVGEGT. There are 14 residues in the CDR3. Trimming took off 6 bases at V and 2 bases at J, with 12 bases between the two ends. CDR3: CASRRWELTDTQYF. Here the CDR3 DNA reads TGTGCCAGCAGGAGATGGGAGCTCACAGATACGCAGTATTTT.

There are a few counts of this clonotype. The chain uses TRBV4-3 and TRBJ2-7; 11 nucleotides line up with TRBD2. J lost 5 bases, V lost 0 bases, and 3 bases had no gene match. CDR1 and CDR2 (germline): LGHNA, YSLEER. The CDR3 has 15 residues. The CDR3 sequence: CASSQDRGLADEQYF. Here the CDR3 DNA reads TGCGCCAGCAGCCAAGATAGGGGACTAGCGGACGAGCAGTACTTC.

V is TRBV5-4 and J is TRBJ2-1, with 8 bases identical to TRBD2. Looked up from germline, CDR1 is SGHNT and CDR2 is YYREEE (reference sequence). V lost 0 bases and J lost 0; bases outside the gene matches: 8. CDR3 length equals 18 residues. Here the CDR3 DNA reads TGTGCCAGCAGCTTGGCCGGGAGGGGTAAGAGCTCCTACAATGAGCAGTTCTTC. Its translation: CASSLAGRGKSSYNEQFF.

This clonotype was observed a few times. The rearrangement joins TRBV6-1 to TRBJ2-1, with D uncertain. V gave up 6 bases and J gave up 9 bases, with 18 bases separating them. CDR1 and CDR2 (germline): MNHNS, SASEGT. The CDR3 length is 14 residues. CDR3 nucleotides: TGTGCCAGCAGGCGACGTGGAGTAAGGAGTGAGCAGTTCTTC. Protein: CASRRRGVRSEQFF.

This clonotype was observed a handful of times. CDR3 region: CASSVGTRNTEAFF. The CDR3 DNA is TGTGCCAGCAGCGTAGGGACAAGGAACACTGAAGCTTTCTTT. The V call is TRBV9, the J call TRBJ1-1; TRBD1 is a possible D gene (5 bases). This CDR3 region has 14 residues. Trimming shortened V by 0 bases and J by 1 base, and 7 bases separated the two germline ends. CDR1 and CDR2 (germline): SGDLS, YYNGEE. Full variable domain (remainder filled in from reference TRBV9 and TRBJ1-1): DSGVTQTPKHLITATGQRVTLRCSPRSGDLSVYWYQQSLDQGLQFLIQYYNGEERAKGNILERFSAQQFPDLHSELNLSSLELGDSALYFCASSVGTRNTEAFFGQGTRLTVV.

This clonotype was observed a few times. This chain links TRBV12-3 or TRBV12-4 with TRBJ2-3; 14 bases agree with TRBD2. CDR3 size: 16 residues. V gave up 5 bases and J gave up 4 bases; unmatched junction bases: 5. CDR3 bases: TGTGCCAGCAGTATGGGACTAGCGGGAGCAGCAGATACGCAGTATTTT. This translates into CASSMGLAGAADTQYF.

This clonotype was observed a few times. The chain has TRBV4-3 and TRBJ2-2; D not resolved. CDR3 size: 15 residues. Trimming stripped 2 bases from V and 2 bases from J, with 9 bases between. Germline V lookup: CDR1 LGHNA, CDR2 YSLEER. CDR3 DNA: TGCGCCAGCAGCCAACTCAAGCGCAACACCGGGGAGCTGTTTTTT. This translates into CASSQLKRNTGELFF.

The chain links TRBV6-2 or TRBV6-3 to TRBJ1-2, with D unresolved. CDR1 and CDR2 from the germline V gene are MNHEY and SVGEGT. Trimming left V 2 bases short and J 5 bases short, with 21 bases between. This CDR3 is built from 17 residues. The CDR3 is CASSYPDSFKLRYGYTF. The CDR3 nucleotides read TGTGCCAGCAGTTACCCCGATTCATTCAAACTCCGATATGGCTACACCTTC.

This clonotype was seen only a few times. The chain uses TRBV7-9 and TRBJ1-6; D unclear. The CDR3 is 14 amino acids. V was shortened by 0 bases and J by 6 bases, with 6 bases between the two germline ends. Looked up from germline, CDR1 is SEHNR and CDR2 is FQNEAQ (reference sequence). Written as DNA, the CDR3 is TGTGCCAGCAGCTTAGCGAGCTTTAATTCACCCCTCCACTTT. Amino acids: CASSLASFNSPLHF.

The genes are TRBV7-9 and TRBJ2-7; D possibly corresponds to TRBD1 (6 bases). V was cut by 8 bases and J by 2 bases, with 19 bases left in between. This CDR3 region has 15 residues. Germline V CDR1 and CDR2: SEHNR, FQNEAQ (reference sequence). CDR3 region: CASATTGHPTYEQYF. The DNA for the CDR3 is TGTGCCAGCGCTACAACGGGACATCCAACCTACGAGCAGTACTTC.

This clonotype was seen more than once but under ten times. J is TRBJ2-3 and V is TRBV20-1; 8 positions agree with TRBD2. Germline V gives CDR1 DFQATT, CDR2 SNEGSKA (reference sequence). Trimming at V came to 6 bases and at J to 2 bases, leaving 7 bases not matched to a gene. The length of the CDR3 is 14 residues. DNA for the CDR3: TGCAGTGCCCCCGTTAGCGGGGTCACAGATACGCAGTATTTT. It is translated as CSAPVSGVTDTQYF.

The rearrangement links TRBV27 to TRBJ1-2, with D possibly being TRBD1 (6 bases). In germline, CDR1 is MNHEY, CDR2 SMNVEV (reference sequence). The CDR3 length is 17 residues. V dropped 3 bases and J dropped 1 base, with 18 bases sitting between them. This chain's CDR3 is CASSFKGQGPLNYGYTF. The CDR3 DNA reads TGTGCCAGCAGTTTTAAGGGACAAGGACCTCTTAACTATGGCTACACCTTC.

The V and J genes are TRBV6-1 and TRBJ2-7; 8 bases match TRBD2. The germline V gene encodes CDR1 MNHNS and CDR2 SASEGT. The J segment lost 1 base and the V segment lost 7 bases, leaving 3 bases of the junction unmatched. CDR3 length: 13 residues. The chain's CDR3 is CASTRGGSYEQYF. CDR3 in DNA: TGTGCCAGCACCCGGGGGGGGTCCTACGAGCAGTACTTC.

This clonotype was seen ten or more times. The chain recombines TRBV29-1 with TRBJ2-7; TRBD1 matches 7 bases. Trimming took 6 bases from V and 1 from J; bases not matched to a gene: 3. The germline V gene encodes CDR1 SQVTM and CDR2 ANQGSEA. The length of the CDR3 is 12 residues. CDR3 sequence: CSVGQASYEQYF. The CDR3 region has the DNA TGCAGCGTCGGACAGGCTTCCTACGAGCAGTACTTC.

CDR3 residues: CASSSDGWGYEQYF. DNA of the CDR3: TGTGCCAGCAGCTCCGACGGGTGGGGTTACGAGCAGTACTTC. This sequence joins TRBV7-8 and TRBJ2-7; D not certain. V was cut by 4 bases and J by 4 bases, with 14 bases left in between. The CDR3 runs to 14 residues. Germline CDR1 is SGHVS and CDR2 is FQNEAQ.

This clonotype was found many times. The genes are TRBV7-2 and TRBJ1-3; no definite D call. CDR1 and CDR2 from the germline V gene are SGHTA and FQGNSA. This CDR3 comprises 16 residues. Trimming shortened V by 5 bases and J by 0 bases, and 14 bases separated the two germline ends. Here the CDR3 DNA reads TGTGCCAGCAGCCCCCTGGGCCTCTTCTCTGGAAACACCATATATTTT. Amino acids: CASSPLGLFSGNTIYF.